Below, one T cell receptor (beta chain) is given with its context. Repertoires were generated with immunoSEQ multiplex PCR, while TCRdb's copy carries only in-frame clones and drops some. The profile covers over 100,000 clones, with around four fifths appearing a single time and around 0.77% taken by the ten largest. The sample is drawn from a study of blood T cell repertoires in COVID-19. For the study at large: The study drew acute and convalescent COVID-19 samples from the United States, Italy and Spain. PBMCs, B-cell-depleted T cells, or T cells were the source of the cDNA or gDNA that made up the material.

Germline V gives CDR1 LNHDA, CDR2 SQIVND (reference sequence). Trimming stripped 1 base from V and 6 bases from J, with 15 bases between. The CDR3 loop spans 15 amino acids. The chain joins TRBV19 to TRBJ1-1; possibly TRBD1 for D (5 bases). The receptor comes from a woman in her 70s with acute or convalescent COVID-19. The sequenced material came from peripheral blood. The CDR3 sequence: CASSIGIRGISEAFF. CDR3 nucleotide sequence: TGTGCCAGTAGTATAGGGATTCGGGGGATCTCTGAAGCTTTCTTT.